Sequencing of this T cell receptor beta chain was carried out in a study of technical replicates of blood from several donors. This CDR3 spans 14 amino acids. The junction had 4 bases not matched to a gene; V was cut back by 3 bases and J by 6 bases. Germline V gives CDR1 SGHDN, CDR2 FVKESK. This table comes from immunoSEQ multiplex PCR, and its TCRdb copy is limited to in-frame clones, with some not included. The sample shows more than 11,000 clones, about four fifths of them seen only once. This rearrangement joins TRBV14 to TRBJ2-2; TRBD1 agrees at 7 bases. The clonotype was recovered from a human donor in good health. The specimen sequenced was PBMCs. Here the CDR3 DNA reads TGTGCCAGCAGCCACCTACAGGGGTCCGGGGAGCTGTTTTTT. This gives the protein CASSHLQGSGELFF.